This T cell receptor (beta chain) emerged from a study of T-cell reconstitution after alpha-beta-depleted transplantation in children. Using unique molecular identifiers, the investigators prepared the TCRbeta library. TCRdb re-called the PCR reads through MiXCR, storing one row per CDR3 protein. Of around 300,000 distinct CDR3 sequences in the sample, over 9% are singletons; the top ten hold less than 9%. J gave up 2 bases and V 4 bases, and 8 bases lay outside the gene matches. Per the germline V gene, CDR1 is SGHTA and CDR2 is FQGTGA. The CDR3 sequence is 17 residues long. This clonotype has more than one count but fewer than ten.

This specimen consisted of PBMCs, obtained before TCRalphabeta/CD19-depleted stem cell transplant. The chain joins TRBV7-3 to TRBJ2-6; TRBD2 agrees at 7 bases. The source of this sequence is a boy under three years old with acute myeloid leukemia, due to receive a stem cell transplant. The CDR3 region is CASSYGPGRAGANVLTF. Written as DNA, the CDR3 is TGTGCCAGCAGCTATGGTCCGGGGAGGGCTGGGGCCAACGTCCTGACTTTC. Filled out from reference TRBV7-3 and TRBJ2-6, the complete variable domain reads GAGVSQTPSNKVTEKGKYVELRCDPISGHTALYWYRQSLGQGPEFLIYFQGTGAADDSGLPNDRFFAVRPEGSVSTLKIQRTERGDSAVYLCASSYGPGRAGANVLTFGAGSRLTVL.